The 31 T cell receptor beta chains in this list originate from one sample, sequenced in a study of T cell repertoires in cytomegalovirus infection. These receptors have no identified antigens. MiXCR, applied by TCRdb to the reads, yields one record per CDR3 protein. Of a few hundred thousand distinct CDR3 sequences listed, under 25% are singletons. The sequences come from cultured PBMCs, collected from culture after CMV antigen stimulation. These receptor sequences come from a human donor in good health (CMV status not recorded). Some clones in this sample may be carry-over from other donors' samples.

The chain carries TRBV5-1 and TRBJ1-1; D remains unclear. Germline V gene sequence: CDR1 SGHRS, CDR2 YFSETQ. The V end was cut by 4 bases, the J end by 1 base, with 8 bases between. The CDR3 runs 13 residues. The CDR3 DNA sequence: TGCGCCAGCAGCGCCGGATCGAACACTGAAGCTTTCTTT. Translation gives CASSAGSNTEAFF.

This clonotype was detected a few times. This rearrangement joins TRBV7-6 to TRBJ2-6; D ambiguous. Trimming pared 1 base from V and 0 bases from J, leaving 4 bases between. The CDR3 length is 15 residues. Germline CDR1 is SGHVS and CDR2 is FNYEAQ. CDR3 region: CASSLVFSGANVLTF. CDR3 nucleotides: TGTGCCAGCAGCTTAGTATTCTCTGGGGCCAACGTCCTGACTTTC.

For the CDR3, the DNA is TGTGCCACCAGCAGAGCGACTAGCGGAAACAATGAGCAGTTCTTC. Protein: CATSRATSGNNEQFF. This chain connects TRBV15 to TRBJ2-1; 9 nucleotides line up with TRBD2. Germline V gene sequence: CDR1 LNHNV, CDR2 YYDKDF (reference sequence). The CDR3 is 15 residues long. Trimming removed 1 base from V and 5 bases from J; junction bases left unmatched: 3. Full variable domain (rest looked up from reference TRBV15 and TRBJ2-1): DAMVIQNPRYQVTQFGKPVTLSCSQTLNHNVMYWYQQKSSQAPKLLFHYYDKDFNNEADTPDNFQSRRPNTSFCFLDIRSPGLGDTAMYLCATSRATSGNNEQFFGPGTRLTVL.

This clonotype was detected many times. The chain carries TRBV12-3 or TRBV12-4 and TRBJ1-1; tentatively, D is TRBD1 (5 bases). Deletions cut 5 bases from V and 5 bases from J, with 15 bases between. The CDR3 runs 14 residues. CDR3 nucleotide sequence: TGTGCCAGCAGTGCGTCCGGGACTCTGACTGAAGCTTTCTTT. This sequence encodes CASSASGTLTEAFF.

About this clonotype itself: A read error is possible here, since a much larger clone lies one base away. V usage is TRBV7-2 and J usage is TRBJ2-5; D call uncertain. Germline V CDR1 and CDR2: SGHTA, FQGNSA. Between the trimmed V and J ends, which lost 1 base and 5 bases, there was a span of 11 bases. This CDR3 contains 14 residues. CDR3 in DNA: TGTGCCAGCAGCTTAGGATCATCGGAGGAGACCCAGTACTTC. It codes for CASSLGSSEETQYF.

V is TRBV18 and J is TRBJ2-3; weak D call: TRBD2 (6 bases). Germline V CDR1 and CDR2: KGHSH, LQKENI. V shed 2 bases and J shed 5 bases, with 11 bases lying between them. This CDR3 contains 14 residues. The CDR3 loop reads CASSPTGVGDTQYF. The CDR3, as DNA: TGTGCCAGCTCACCAACGGGAGTGGGAGATACGCAGTATTTT.

This clonotype was found many times. V and J are TRBV7-2 and TRBJ1-4; no firm D call. This CDR3 comprises 13 residues. Trimming removed 5 bases at V and 10 bases at J, with 14 bases between. Germline assignment: CDR1 SGHTA and CDR2 FQGNSA. As DNA, the CDR3 is TGTGCCAGCAGCCCAACGGAATCTGGAAAACTGTTTTTT. It encodes CASSPTESGKLFF. Based on the CDR3 plus reference TRBV7-2 and TRBJ1-4, the full variable domain is GAGVSQSPSNKVTEKGKDVELRCDPISGHTALYWYRQSLGQGLEFLIYFQGNSAPDKSGLPSDRFSAERTGGSVSTLTIQRTQQEDSAVYLCASSPTESGKLFFGSGTQLSVL.

This chain uses TRBV19 with TRBJ2-7; 12 nucleotides align to TRBD2. The CDR3 runs to 15 residues. The V gene end was trimmed by 6 bases and the J gene end by 0 bases; junction bases not matched to a gene: 3. CDR1 is LNHDA and CDR2 is SQIVND in the germline V gene (reference sequence). CDR3 coding DNA: TGTGCCAGTAGGTGGACTAGCGGGGACTCCTACGAGCAGTACTTC. Translated, it gives CASRWTSGDSYEQYF.

The CDR3 bases are TGTGCCAGCAGCAGCGTGGGAGAGACCCAGTACTTC. Translating gives CASSSVGETQYF. The chain recombines TRBV4-2 with TRBJ2-5; no definite D call. Germline CDR1 LGHNA, CDR2 YNFKEQ. V shed 5 bases and J shed 4 bases, with 8 bases lying between them. This CDR3 is 12 amino acids long.

This clonotype was detected only a few times. The junction differs from germline at one of its ends, possibly a read error. The gene calls are TRBV28 and TRBJ2-7; 11 bases line up with TRBD2. This CDR3 has 13 residues. In germline, CDR1 is MDHEN, CDR2 SYDVKM. CDR3 sequence reads: CASSPGTSGESNF. DNA of the CDR3: TGTGCCAGCAGTCCAGGGACTAGCGGAGAGTCGAACTTC.

The chain recombines TRBV28 with TRBJ1-3; D remains unclear. V lost 5 bases to trimming and J lost 2 bases, with 10 bases between them. Germline loops: CDR1 MDHEN, CDR2 SYDVKM. This CDR3 contains 14 residues. CDR3 DNA sequence: TGTGCCAGCAGTCCCGTTGGAACTGGAAACACCATATATTTT. Protein product: CASSPVGTGNTIYF.

This clonotype was seen only a few times. This chain connects TRBV28 to TRBJ1-4; maybe TRBD1 (5 bases). Trimming cost V 2 bases and J 11 bases, with 15 bases left between them. In germline, CDR1 is MDHEN, CDR2 SYDVKM. The CDR3 is 14 amino acids. As DNA, the CDR3 is TGTGCCAGCAGTTTAGCGGCAGGGCCAGGGAAACTGTTTTTT. This sequence encodes CASSLAAGPGKLFF.

V usage is TRBV6-5 and J usage is TRBJ2-3, with a possible D match to TRBD2 (6 bases). There are 13 residues in the CDR3. With 2 bases removed from V and 4 bases from J, the gap between germline ends came to 7 bases. CDR1 and CDR2 from the germline V gene are MNHEY and SVGAGI. The CDR3: CASSYGGSDTQYF. The CDR3, as DNA: TGTGCCAGCAGTTACGGAGGGTCAGATACGCAGTATTTT.

V usage is TRBV28 and J usage is TRBJ1-1; D is uncertain. This CDR3 has 15 amino acids. The V gene lost 5 bases and the J gene lost 0 bases, with 13 bases spanning the gap. Looked up from germline, CDR1 is MDHEN and CDR2 is SYDVKM. CDR3 region: CASSPPNFVNTEAFF. The CDR3 region has the DNA TGTGCCAGCAGTCCCCCGAATTTTGTGAACACTGAAGCTTTCTTT.

This chain links TRBV2 with TRBJ2-1; TRBD1 agrees at 8 bases. CDR3 size: 13 residues. With V trimmed by 6 bases and J by 9 bases, 7 bases remained unmatched. Germline CDR1 and CDR2: SNHLY and FYNNEI. The CDR3 DNA follows: TGTGCCAGCAGCGAAAATGACAGGGGTGAGCAGTTCTTC. The encoded protein is CASSENDRGEQFF.

The V call is TRBV7-1, the J call TRBJ1-4; TRBD1 might be the D (5 bases). TRBV7-1 is reported as an ORF; its role is uncertain. V lost 7 bases and J lost 8, with 17 bases in between. This CDR3 comprises 14 residues. CDR3 loop: CASIDGTSIEKLFF. CDR3 DNA sequence: TGTGCCAGCATCGACGGGACCTCGATAGAAAAACTGTTTTTT.

This clonotype occurred once. The chain uses TRBV9 and TRBJ2-5; TRBD2 aligns across 11 bases. CDR3 size: 16 residues. V shed 4 bases, J shed 5 bases, and the junction held 10 bases outside the gene matches. CDR1 and CDR2 from the germline V gene are SGDLS and YYNGEE. CDR3 loop: CASSPLSGRDMETQYF. The CDR3 nucleotides are TGTGCCAGCAGCCCCCTTAGCGGGAGGGATATGGAGACCCAGTACTTC.

This clonotype has more than one count but fewer than ten. This chain connects TRBV4-1 to TRBJ2-7, with 8 bases identical to TRBD1. The CDR3 has 16 residues. The V gene end was trimmed by 1 base and the J gene end by 4 bases; junction bases not matched to a gene: 9. Germline V gives CDR1 MGHRA, CDR2 YSYEKL. The CDR3 coding sequence is TGCGCCAGCAGCCAAGCCCTGGGGACAGGAAGTTACGAGCAGTACTTC. It encodes CASSQALGTGSYEQYF.

This clonotype was detected ten times or more. The gene calls are TRBV24-1 and TRBJ2-1; TRBD2 might be the D (6 bases). Looked up from germline, CDR1 is KGHDR and CDR2 is SFDVKD. The CDR3 is 13 residues long. Trimming took 10 bases from V and 1 from J, leaving 10 bases between them. The CDR3 DNA is TGTGCCACGGCTGCGGGGTCCTACAATGAGCAGTTCTTC. This encodes CATAAGSYNEQFF.

Many counts were recorded for this clonotype. This chain joins TRBV7-2 and TRBJ2-1; 13 nucleotides match TRBD2. Per the germline V gene, CDR1 is SGHTA and CDR2 is FQGNSA. The V segment lost 6 bases and the J segment 9 bases; nucleotides outside the gene matches: 8. The CDR3 loop spans 15 amino acids. The CDR3 protein is CASSELAGGFAEQFF. Here the CDR3 DNA reads TGTGCCAGCAGTGAACTAGCGGGAGGGTTTGCTGAGCAGTTCTTC.

This clonotype has a count of ten or more. V is TRBV7-9 and J is TRBJ2-5, with 8 nucleotides matching TRBD1. The CDR3 runs to 15 residues. Losses at the gene ends were 5 bases for V and 1 base for J; bases not matched to a gene: 6. Germline-derived CDR1 and CDR2 are SEHNR and FQNEAQ (reference sequence). CDR3 residues: CASSPPDRGQETQYF. CDR3 in DNA: TGTGCCAGCAGCCCCCCTGACAGGGGCCAAGAGACCCAGTACTTC.

This clonotype was seen ten or more times. The chain has TRBV18 and TRBJ1-1; TRBD1 might be the D (6 bases). Germline loops: CDR1 KGHSH, CDR2 LQKENI. There are 15 residues in the CDR3. The V and J ends lost 3 bases and 0 bases respectively, with 11 bases between them. The CDR3 DNA reads as TGTGCCAGCTCACCGGGGGCTCAGATGAACACTGAAGCTTTCTTT. Amino acids: CASSPGAQMNTEAFF.

The rearrangement joins TRBV24-1 to TRBJ2-7; D gene uncertain. V lost 4 bases, J lost 0 bases, and 6 bases lay in between. CDR1 and CDR2 from the germline V gene are KGHDR and SFDVKD. This CDR3 comprises 13 residues. The CDR3 sequence is CATSDQSSYEQYF. The DNA of the CDR3 is TGTGCCACCAGTGACCAGAGCTCCTACGAGCAGTACTTC.

There are many counts of this clonotype. The chain uses TRBV7-9 and TRBJ1-1; D remains unclear. CDR1 and CDR2 from the germline V gene are SEHNR and FQNEAQ (reference sequence). The CDR3 covers 14 residues. V was pared by 0 bases and J by 5 bases, with 10 bases between. CDR3 region: CASSLADQLTEAFF. CDR3 bases: TGTGCCAGCAGCTTAGCCGATCAGTTGACTGAAGCTTTCTTT.

CDR3 bases: TGTGCCATCGGTGTTCCGGACAGGGGTTGGGGCCAAGAGACCCAGTACTTC. Encoded protein: CAIGVPDRGWGQETQYF. The chain joins TRBV10-3 to TRBJ2-5; 9 bases fit TRBD1. The germline gives CDR1 ENHRY, CDR2 SYGVKD. J gave up 1 base and V 8 bases, and 14 bases lay outside the gene matches. This CDR3 has 17 amino acids.

This clonotype was observed a few times. The chain employs TRBV29-1 and TRBJ2-1; 9 nucleotides agree with TRBD1. The germline CDR1 and CDR2 sequences are SQVTM and ANQGSEA. This CDR3 has 14 residues. After removal of 5 bases from V and 5 bases from J, the junction contained 7 bases not matched to a gene. The CDR3 DNA is TGCAGCGTTAGGGGGACAGGGATCAACAATGAGCAGTTCTTC. The encoded protein is CSVRGTGINNEQFF.

This clonotype was seen many times. The CDR3 region is CASSSGAFYEQYV. CDR3 DNA: TGTGCCAGCAGCTCCGGGGCGTTTTACGAGCAGTACGTC. V usage is TRBV7-2 and J usage is TRBJ2-7; D is perhaps TRBD1 or TRBD2 (5 bases each). CDR1 and CDR2 (germline): SGHTA, FQGNSA. V was shortened by 4 bases and J by 4 bases, with 11 bases between the two germline ends. The CDR3 runs 13 residues.

This clonotype appeared a few times. The genes are TRBV7-2 and TRBJ1-6; weak D call: TRBD1 (6 bases). Germline lookup yields CDR1 SGHTA and CDR2 FQGNSA. This CDR3 contains 18 residues. Trimming cost V 5 bases and J 2 bases, with 19 bases left between them. The chain's CDR3 is CASSPFGAGDPYNSPLHF. The CDR3 DNA is TGTGCCAGCAGCCCATTCGGGGCAGGGGATCCCTATAATTCACCCCTCCACTTT.

The chain couples TRBV29-1 to TRBJ1-3; D is undetermined. Trimming shortened V by 6 bases and J by 1 base, and 7 bases separated the two germline ends. The CDR3 covers 12 residues. Germline loops: CDR1 SQVTM, CDR2 ANQGSEA. The DNA for the CDR3 is TGCAGCGTCGGGCTGTCTGGAAACACCATATATTTT. Translated, it gives CSVGLSGNTIYF.

The V gene is TRBV6-5, the J gene TRBJ1-2, with 9 bases lining up with TRBD1. Germline V gene lookup returns CDR1 MNHEY and CDR2 SVGAGI. J lost 4 bases, V lost 6 bases, and 3 bases had no gene match. CDR3 size: 13 residues. The CDR3 coding sequence is TGTGCCAGCAGCCGGGACAGGGCCTATGGCTACACCTTC. Its protein product is CASSRDRAYGYTF.

This clonotype was detected many times. Here the CDR3 reads CASSSRLPRTGGDSPLHF. The DNA of the CDR3 is TGTGCCAGCAGCTCAAGACTCCCCAGGACAGGGGGGGATTCACCCCTCCACTTT. The chain couples TRBV7-9 to TRBJ1-6; TRBD1 agrees at 10 bases. The CDR3 spans 18 residues. Germline V gene data show CDR1 as SEHNR and CDR2 as FQNEAQ (reference sequence). V was pared by 4 bases and J by 8 bases, with 14 bases of the junction left unmatched. The variable domain in full, with the rest retrieved from reference TRBV7-9 and TRBJ1-6, is DTGVSQNPRHKITKRGQNVTFRCDPISEHNRLYWYRQTLGQGPEFLTYFQNEAQLEKSRLLSDRFSAERPKGSFSTLEIQRTEQGDSAMYLCASSSRLPRTGGDSPLHFGNGTRLTVT.